This T cell receptor (beta chain) appears in the sequencing data of a study of blood T cell repertoires in COVID-19 (dated by TCRdb to the early 2020s). Turning to the overall study: The collaborator samples originated in the United States, Italy and Spain and spanned the acute and convalescent phases of COVID-19. Where HLA class I and class II types were available, the types were taken from metadata supplied by the sample provider, not from assay-based typing. The repertoires were released in a freely available public database intended as a resource for research on the immune response to SARS-CoV-2. The material from the prospective study consisted of cDNA or gDNA derived from T cells, B-cell-depleted T cells, or PBMCs. The sample metadata nearly always contained a de-identified subject ID, COVID-19 status, age in years and sex. Samples were obtained from the ongoing ImmuneRACE study (first 160 participants) and from over 1,000 subjects provided by 6 global collaborators. Deeply sampled blood TCRbeta repertoires from subjects exposed to, actively infected with, or recovered from COVID-19 were included in the dataset. Results and caveats for the whole study, not just this receptor: How much clinical and demographic metadata was included differed by source and by participant, and the metadata was provided uncurated.

On this clone: No antigen is known for it. One base away there is no much larger clone; base qualities are not given.

V lost 2 bases and J lost 4 bases, and the count of bases not matched to a germline gene is 1. CDR1 and CDR2 are drawn from the germline V gene (reference sequence): MNHEY, SMNVEV. Including the terminal cysteine and phenylalanine, the CDR3 comprises 13 residues. The retained sequence is limited to the CDR3, 39 bases, with the frame set at the first base. Participants in the prospective study were aged about 18 to 100 years, lived in 20 to 25 United States geographic areas, and enrolled through a virtual design. Cohort assignment in the prospective study relied on participant-reported clinical history from a screening survey and a study questionnaire. ImmuneRACE Cohort 3 recovered participants were defined by two consecutive negative NP/OP PCR tests, healthcare professional clearance, or symptom resolution. Each participant in the prospective study had whole blood, serum and a nasopharyngeal or oropharyngeal swab collected by mobile phlebotomists. Additional blood draws and questionnaires over an approximately two-month period could optionally be provided by prospective study participants. Before DNA extraction, prospective study blood samples were shipped either frozen or at room temperature.

TCRbeta CDR3 regions were amplified from genomic DNA by means of the immunoSEQ Assay, a bias-controlled multiplex PCR. Under the source paper's analysis protocol: Within the assay, amplification of reference gene primers was used to estimate how many nucleated cells each sample contained. To quantify the absolute abundance of each unique TCRbeta CDR3 rearrangement, sequence reads were collapsed and filtered. For each sample, productive Simpson clonality was calculated as the square root of Simpson's diversity index over productive rearrangements. In TCRdb, the immuneACCESS table is reduced to in-frame sequences with V and J assigned. These tables do not hold every clone; where another copy was compared, an unresolved V gene accounts for under half, and the others remain unexplained. D and trimming come from the DNA, and the V and J calls and clone size come from that table. This sample is represented by under 300,000 clones; 80% to 90% of them were singletons. In total, the top ten clones hold over 1.5% of the sample.

The chain joins TRBV27 to TRBJ1-1; a stretch of 7 junction bases matches TRBD1. The sequencing sample was made of PBMCs or T cells enriched from blood (not recorded which). This sequence was found in a woman aged 45-60 years who had recovered from COVID-19. The CDR3 has the sequence CASSLHRGTEAFF. The nucleotides read TGTGCCAGCAGTTTACACAGGGGCACTGAAGCTTTCTTT.